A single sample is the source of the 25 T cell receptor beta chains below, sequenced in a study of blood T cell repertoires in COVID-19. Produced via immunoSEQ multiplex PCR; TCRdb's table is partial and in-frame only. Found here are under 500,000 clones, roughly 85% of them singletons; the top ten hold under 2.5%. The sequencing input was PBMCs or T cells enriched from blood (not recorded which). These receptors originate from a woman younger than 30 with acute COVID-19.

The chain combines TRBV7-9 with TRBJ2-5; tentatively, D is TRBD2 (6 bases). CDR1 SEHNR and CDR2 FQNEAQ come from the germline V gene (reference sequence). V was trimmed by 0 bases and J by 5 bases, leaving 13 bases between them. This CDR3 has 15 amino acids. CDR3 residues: CASSLAYGAGETQYF. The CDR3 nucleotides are TGTGCCAGCAGCTTAGCGTATGGAGCGGGTGAGACCCAGTACTTC.

The CDR3: CASSPSRVIAFF. The CDR3 DNA reads as TGTGCCAGCTCACCTTCCAGGGTTATCGCTTTCTTT. This rearrangement joins TRBV18 to TRBJ1-1; tentative D call: TRBD1 (5 bases). Germline V CDR1 and CDR2: KGHSH, LQKENI. Deletions cut 3 bases from V and 11 bases from J, with 13 bases between. The CDR3 has 12 amino acids.

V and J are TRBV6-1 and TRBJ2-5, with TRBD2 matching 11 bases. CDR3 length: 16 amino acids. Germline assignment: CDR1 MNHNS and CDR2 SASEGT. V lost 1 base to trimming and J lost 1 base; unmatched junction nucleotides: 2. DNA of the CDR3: TGTGCCAGCAGTGAAGGACTAGCGGGGATCCAAGAGACCCAGTACTTC. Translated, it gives CASSEGLAGIQETQYF.

CDR3 loop: CASSRQDTIYF. CDR3 sequence (DNA): TGTGCCAGCAGCAGACAGGACACCATATATTTT. The J gene is TRBJ1-3, the V gene TRBV7-2; weak D call: TRBD1 (6 bases). Trimming cost V 5 bases and J 8 bases, with 7 bases left between them. This CDR3 is 11 amino acids long. The V gene's germline CDR1 is SGHTA and CDR2 FQGNSA. The full variable domain, with the rest looked up from reference TRBV7-2 and TRBJ1-3, is GAGVSQSPSNKVTEKGKDVELRCDPISGHTALYWYRQSLGQGLEFLIYFQGNSAPDKSGLPSDRFSAERTGGSVSTLTIQRTQQEDSAVYLCASSRQDTIYFGEGSWLTVV.

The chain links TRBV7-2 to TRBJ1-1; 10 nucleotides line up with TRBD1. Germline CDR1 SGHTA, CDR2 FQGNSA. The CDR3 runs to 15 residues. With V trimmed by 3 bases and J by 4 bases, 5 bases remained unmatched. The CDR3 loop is CASSFDRGRGTEAFF. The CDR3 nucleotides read TGTGCCAGCAGCTTCGACAGGGGGCGGGGCACTGAAGCTTTCTTT.

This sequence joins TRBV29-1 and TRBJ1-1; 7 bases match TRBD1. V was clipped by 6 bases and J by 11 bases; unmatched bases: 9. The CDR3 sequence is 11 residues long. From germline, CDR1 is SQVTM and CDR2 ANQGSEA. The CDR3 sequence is CSVDDRANAFF. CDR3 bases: TGCAGCGTCGACGACAGGGCCAACGCTTTCTTT.

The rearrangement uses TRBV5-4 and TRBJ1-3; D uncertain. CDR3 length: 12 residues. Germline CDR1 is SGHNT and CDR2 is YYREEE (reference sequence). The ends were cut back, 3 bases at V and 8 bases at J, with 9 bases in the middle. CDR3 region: CASSSETDTIYF. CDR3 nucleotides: TGTGCCAGCAGCTCGGAGACGGACACCATATATTTT.

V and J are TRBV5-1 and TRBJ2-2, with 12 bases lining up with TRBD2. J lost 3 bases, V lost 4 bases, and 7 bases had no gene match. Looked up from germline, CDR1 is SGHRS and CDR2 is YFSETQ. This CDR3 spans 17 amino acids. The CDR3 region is CASSLRTSGKYTGELFF. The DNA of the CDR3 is TGCGCCAGCAGCCTTCGGACTAGCGGGAAGTACACCGGGGAGCTGTTTTTT.

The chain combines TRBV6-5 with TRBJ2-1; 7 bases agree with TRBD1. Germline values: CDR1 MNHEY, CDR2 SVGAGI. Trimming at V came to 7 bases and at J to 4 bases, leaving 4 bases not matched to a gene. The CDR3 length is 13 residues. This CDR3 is CASNSQGYNEQFF. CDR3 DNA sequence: TGTGCCAGCAACTCACAGGGGTACAATGAGCAGTTCTTC.

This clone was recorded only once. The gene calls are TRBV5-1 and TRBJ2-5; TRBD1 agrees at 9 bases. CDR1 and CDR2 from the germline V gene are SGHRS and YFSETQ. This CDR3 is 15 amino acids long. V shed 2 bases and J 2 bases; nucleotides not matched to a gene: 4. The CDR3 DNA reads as TGCGCCAGCAGCTTCCTACAGGGGGCTCAAGAGACCCAGTACTTC. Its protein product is CASSFLQGAQETQYF.

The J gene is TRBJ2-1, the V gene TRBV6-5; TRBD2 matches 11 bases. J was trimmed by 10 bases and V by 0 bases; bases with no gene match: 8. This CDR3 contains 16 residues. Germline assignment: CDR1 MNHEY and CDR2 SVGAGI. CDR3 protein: CASSYSVAGGPGEQFF. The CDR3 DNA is TGTGCCAGCAGTTACTCCGTAGCGGGAGGGCCCGGGGAGCAGTTCTTC.

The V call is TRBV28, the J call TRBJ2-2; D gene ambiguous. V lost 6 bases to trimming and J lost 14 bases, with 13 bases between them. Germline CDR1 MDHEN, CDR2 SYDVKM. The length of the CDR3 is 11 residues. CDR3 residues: CASRSLNILFF. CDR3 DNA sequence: TGTGCCAGCAGGTCCCTAAATATACTGTTTTTT.

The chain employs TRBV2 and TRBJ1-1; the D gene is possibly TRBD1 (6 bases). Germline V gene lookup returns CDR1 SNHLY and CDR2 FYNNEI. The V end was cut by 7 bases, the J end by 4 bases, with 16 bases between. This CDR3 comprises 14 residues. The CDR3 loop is CASILGAPSTEAFF. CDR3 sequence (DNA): TGTGCCAGCATCTTGGGGGCGCCTAGCACTGAAGCTTTCTTT.

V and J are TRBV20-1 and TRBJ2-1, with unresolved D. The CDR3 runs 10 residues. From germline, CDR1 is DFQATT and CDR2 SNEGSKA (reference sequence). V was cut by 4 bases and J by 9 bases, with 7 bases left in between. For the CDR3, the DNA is TGCAGTGCTATGCGAGGTGAGCAGTTCTTC. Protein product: CSAMRGEQFF.

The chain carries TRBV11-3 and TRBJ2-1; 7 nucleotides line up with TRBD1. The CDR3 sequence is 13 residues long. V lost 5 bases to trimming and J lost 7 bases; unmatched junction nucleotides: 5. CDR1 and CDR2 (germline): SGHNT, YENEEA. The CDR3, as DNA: TGTGCCAGCAGCCTAGGGACAGCTAATGAGCAGTTCTTC. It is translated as CASSLGTANEQFF.

The CDR3 DNA sequence: TGTGCCAGTAGTATTTACCGGACAGGTATGGCTGAAGCTTTCTTT. Translation gives CASSIYRTGMAEAFF. The chain joins TRBV19 to TRBJ1-1; 7 bases align to TRBD1. After removal of 3 bases from V and 6 bases from J, the junction contained 10 bases not matched to a gene. CDR3 length equals 15 residues. Germline CDR1 LNHDA, CDR2 SQIVND (reference sequence).

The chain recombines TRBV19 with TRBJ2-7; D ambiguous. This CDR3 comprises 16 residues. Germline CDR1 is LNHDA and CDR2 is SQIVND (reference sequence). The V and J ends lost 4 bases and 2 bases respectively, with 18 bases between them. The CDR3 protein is CASSNSPPVGAYEQYF. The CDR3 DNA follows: TGTGCCAGTAGTAATTCCCCACCGGTGGGCGCCTACGAGCAGTACTTC.

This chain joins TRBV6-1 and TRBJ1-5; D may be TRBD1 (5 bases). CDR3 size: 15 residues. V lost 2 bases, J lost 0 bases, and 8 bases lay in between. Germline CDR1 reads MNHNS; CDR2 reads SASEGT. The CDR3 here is CASSETGDSNQPQHF. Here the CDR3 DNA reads TGTGCCAGCAGTGAAACAGGAGATAGCAATCAGCCCCAGCATTTT.

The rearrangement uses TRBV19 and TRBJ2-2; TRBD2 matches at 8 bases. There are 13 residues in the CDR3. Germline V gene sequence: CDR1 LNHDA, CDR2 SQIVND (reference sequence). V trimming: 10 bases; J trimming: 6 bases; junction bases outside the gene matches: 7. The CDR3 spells CATAGEGAGELFF. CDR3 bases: TGTGCCACAGCGGGAGAGGGGGCCGGGGAGCTGTTTTTT. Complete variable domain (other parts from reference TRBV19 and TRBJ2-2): DGGITQSPKYLFRKEGQNVTLSCEQNLNHDAMYWYRQDPGQGLRLIYYSQIVNDFQKGDIAEGYSVSREKKESFPLTVTSAQKNPTAFYLCATAGEGAGELFFGEGSRLTVL.

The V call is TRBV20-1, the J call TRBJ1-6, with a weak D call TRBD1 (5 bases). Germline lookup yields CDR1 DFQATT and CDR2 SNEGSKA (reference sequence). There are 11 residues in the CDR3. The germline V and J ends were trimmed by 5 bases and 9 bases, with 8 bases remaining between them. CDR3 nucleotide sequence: TGCAGTGCTTCGGGGGGTTCACCCCTCCACTTT. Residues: CSASGGSPLHF.

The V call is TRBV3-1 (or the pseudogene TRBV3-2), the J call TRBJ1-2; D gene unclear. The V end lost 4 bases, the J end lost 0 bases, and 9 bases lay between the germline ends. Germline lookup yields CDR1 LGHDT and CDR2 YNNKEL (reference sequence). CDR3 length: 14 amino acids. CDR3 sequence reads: CASSLAKANYGYTF. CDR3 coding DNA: TGTGCCAGCAGCCTAGCCAAAGCTAACTATGGCTACACCTTC.

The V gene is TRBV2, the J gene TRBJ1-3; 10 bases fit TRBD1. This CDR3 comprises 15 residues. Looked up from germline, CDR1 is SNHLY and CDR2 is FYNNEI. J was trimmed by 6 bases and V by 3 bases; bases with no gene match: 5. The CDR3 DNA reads TGTGCCAGCAGTGAGGGGGACAGGGGTGAAAACACCATATATTTT. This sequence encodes CASSEGDRGENTIYF.

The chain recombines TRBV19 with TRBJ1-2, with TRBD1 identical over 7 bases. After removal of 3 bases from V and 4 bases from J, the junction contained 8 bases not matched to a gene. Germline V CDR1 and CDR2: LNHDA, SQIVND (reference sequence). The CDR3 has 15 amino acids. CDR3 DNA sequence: TGTGCCAGTAGTATCTCGGGACAGCCCTTCTATGGCTACACCTTC. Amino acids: CASSISGQPFYGYTF.

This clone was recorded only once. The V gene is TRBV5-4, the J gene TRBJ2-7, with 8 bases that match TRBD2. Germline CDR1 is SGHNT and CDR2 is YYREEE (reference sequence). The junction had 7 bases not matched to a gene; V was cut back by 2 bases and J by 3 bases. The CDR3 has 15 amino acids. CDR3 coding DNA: TGTGCCAGCAGCTTAAAGCGGGAGTTTAGCTACGAGCAGTACTTC. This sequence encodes CASSLKREFSYEQYF.

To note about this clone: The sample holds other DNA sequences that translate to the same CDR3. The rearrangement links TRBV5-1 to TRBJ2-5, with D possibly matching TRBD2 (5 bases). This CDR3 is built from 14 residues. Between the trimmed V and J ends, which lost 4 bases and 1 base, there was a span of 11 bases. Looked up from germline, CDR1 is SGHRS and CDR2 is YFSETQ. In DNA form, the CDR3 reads TGCGCCAGCAGCCCTCCGGGAAGCCAAGAGACCCAGTACTTC. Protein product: CASSPPGSQETQYF. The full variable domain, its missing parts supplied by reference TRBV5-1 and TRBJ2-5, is KAGVTQTPRYLIKTRGQQVTLSCSPISGHRSVSWYQQTPGQGLQFLFEYFSETQRNKGNFPGRFSGRQFSNSRSEMNVSTLELGDSALYLCASSPPGSQETQYFGPGTRLLVL.